The next 25 T cell receptor beta chains were all read from a single sample in a study of blood T cell repertoires in COVID-19. This table comes from immunoSEQ multiplex PCR, and its TCRdb copy is limited to in-frame clones, with some not included. The sample gives around 210,000 clones, roughly 85% of which show up once; 5% to 6.5% is in the top ten. Sequencing was carried out using peripheral blood. The receptors were sampled from a man aged 45-65 years with COVID-19, enrolled during active disease.

V usage is TRBV19 and J usage is TRBJ1-1; 7 bases fit TRBD1. CDR1 is LNHDA and CDR2 is SQIVND in the germline V gene (reference sequence). V dropped 6 bases and J dropped 1; count of bases not matched to a gene: 5. The CDR3 has 14 residues. The CDR3 DNA reads as TGTGCCAGTAGACAGGGGTTGAGGAACACTGAAGCTTTCTTT. This sequence encodes CASRQGLRNTEAFF.

The CDR3 region is CASSTNPAAGKDEQYF. DNA of the CDR3: TGTGCCAGCAGCACAAATCCTGCGGCAGGGAAAGACGAGCAGTACTTC. This rearrangement joins TRBV7-9 to TRBJ2-7; D might be TRBD1 (5 bases). Trimming removed 5 bases at V and 5 bases at J, with 22 bases between. CDR1 is SEHNR and CDR2 is FQNEAQ in the germline V gene (reference sequence). The CDR3 runs to 16 residues.

This sequence joins TRBV5-1 and TRBJ1-2, with no clear D. The V gene lost 4 bases and the J gene lost 3 bases, with 16 bases spanning the gap. Germline CDR1 SGHRS, CDR2 YFSETQ. This CDR3 spans 15 amino acids. CDR3 protein: CASSAGGSGDYGYTF. The CDR3, as DNA: TGCGCCAGCAGCGCCGGTGGTTCGGGAGACTATGGCTACACCTTC. Full variable domain (rest looked up from reference TRBV5-1 and TRBJ1-2): KAGVTQTPRYLIKTRGQQVTLSCSPISGHRSVSWYQQTPGQGLQFLFEYFSETQRNKGNFPGRFSGRQFSNSRSEMNVSTLELGDSALYLCASSAGGSGDYGYTFGSGTRLTVV.

The CDR3 nucleotides read TGTGCCAGCAGCCCGGGGACTAGCGGAGCCTACGAGCAGTACTTC. As protein: CASSPGTSGAYEQYF. V usage is TRBV7-9 and J usage is TRBJ2-7, with 11 bases matching TRBD2. The V segment lost 5 bases and the J segment 2 bases; nucleotides outside the gene matches: 5. The CDR3 spans 15 residues. Germline CDR1 is SEHNR and CDR2 is FQNEAQ (reference sequence).

This clone came up once. The rearrangement uses TRBV30 and TRBJ2-7, with 9 bases lining up with TRBD1. J gave up 3 bases and V 0 bases, and 6 bases lay outside the gene matches. The CDR3 covers 15 residues. The germline gives CDR1 GTSNPN, CDR2 SVGIG (reference sequence). CDR3 coding DNA: TGTGCCTGGAGTGTATGGGACAGGGACTTCTACGAGCAGTACTTC. This codes for CAWSVWDRDFYEQYF.

This rearrangement joins TRBV6-5 to TRBJ2-3; TRBD2 is a possible D gene (7 bases). From germline, CDR1 is MNHEY and CDR2 SVGAGI. Deletions cut 6 bases from V and 6 bases from J, with 16 bases between. The CDR3 totals 14 residues. The CDR3 is CASSSRGGSDTQYF. In DNA form, the CDR3 reads TGTGCCAGCAGCTCGAGGGGGGGCTCGGATACGCAGTATTTT.

The chain is built from TRBV4-1 and TRBJ2-7, with unresolved D. Deletions cut 2 bases from V and 1 base from J, with 6 bases between. This CDR3 region has 13 residues. Germline CDR1 and CDR2: MGHRA and YSYEKL. CDR3 in DNA: TGCGCCAGCAGCCAACCTACTTCCTACGAGCAGTACTTC. It translates to CASSQPTSYEQYF.

The V gene is TRBV7-9, the J gene TRBJ2-7, with 7 bases matching TRBD2. Germline V CDR1 and CDR2: SEHNR, FQNEAQ (reference sequence). The CDR3 is made up of 15 amino acids. With 0 bases clipped from V and 4 bases from J, the junction kept 6 bases outside the gene matches. In nucleotides, the CDR3 is TGTGCCAGCAGCTTAGCGGGAGGGTCGGGTTACGAGCAGTACTTC. Its protein is CASSLAGGSGYEQYF.

This clone was seen only once. The chain employs TRBV11-2 and TRBJ2-1, with TRBD2 as a possible D gene (7 bases). Deletions cut 7 bases from V and 7 bases from J, with 17 bases between. CDR1 and CDR2 (germline): SGHAT, FQNNGV. This CDR3 contains 14 residues. The CDR3 region is CASKQGGGVNEQFF. The CDR3 region has the DNA TGTGCCAGCAAACAAGGCGGGGGCGTTAATGAGCAGTTCTTC. Full variable domain (remainder filled in from reference TRBV11-2 and TRBJ2-1): EAGVAQSPRYKIIEKRQSVAFWCNPISGHATLYWYQQILGQGPKLLIQFQNNGVVDDSQLPKDRFSAERLKGVDSTLKIQPAKLEDSAVYLCASKQGGGVNEQFFGPGTRLTVL.

The chain carries TRBV6-2 or TRBV6-3 and TRBJ2-2; D gene uncertain. Trimming stripped 0 bases from V and 6 bases from J, with 5 bases between. Germline V gene sequence: CDR1 MNHEY, CDR2 SVGEGT. The CDR3 has 13 amino acids. CDR3 region: CASSYSRAGELFF. In DNA form, the CDR3 reads TGTGCCAGCAGTTACTCGAGAGCCGGGGAGCTGTTTTTT.

This clone has more than one count but fewer than ten. The chain joins TRBV10-1 to TRBJ2-1; perhaps TRBD1 as D (5 bases). The CDR3 spans 12 residues. The germline V gene encodes CDR1 WNHNN and CDR2 SYGVQD (reference sequence). V lost 3 bases and J 5 bases, leaving 5 bases between the germline ends. CDR3: CASSDRDNEQFF. The CDR3 DNA reads TGCGCCAGCAGTGACAGGGACAATGAGCAGTTCTTC.

The genes are TRBV5-6 and TRBJ1-5; D is unclear. V lost 1 base to trimming and J lost 3 bases, with 8 bases between them. Looked up from germline, CDR1 is SGHDT and CDR2 is YYEEEE. The length of the CDR3 is 14 residues. The CDR3 here is CASSLSRLNQPQHF. For the CDR3, the DNA is TGTGCCAGCAGCTTGTCCAGGCTCAATCAGCCCCAGCATTTT.

The chain recombines TRBV18 with TRBJ2-7, with 9 nucleotides matching TRBD1. The CDR3 totals 15 residues. Germline V gene sequence: CDR1 KGHSH, CDR2 LQKENI. V was clipped by 5 bases and J by 4 bases; unmatched bases: 9. The chain's CDR3 is CASSITGGETYEQYF. CDR3 DNA: TGTGCCAGCTCAATCACAGGGGGCGAGACGTACGAGCAGTACTTC.

This clone was detected only once. The CDR3 DNA sequence: TGTGCTTGCAGTGGGGGCGTGGACACTGAAGCTTTCTTT. Encoded protein: CACSGGVDTEAFF. This rearrangement joins TRBV10-3 to TRBJ1-1; weak D call: TRBD1 (6 bases). The CDR3 sequence is 13 residues long. In germline, CDR1 is ENHRY, CDR2 SYGVKD.

This sequence joins TRBV6-2 or TRBV6-3 and TRBJ2-3; D is perhaps TRBD1 (5 bases). The V and J ends lost 5 bases and 5 bases respectively, with 20 bases between them. There are 16 residues in the CDR3. Germline V CDR1 and CDR2: MNHEY, SVGEGT. The CDR3 nucleotides are TGTGCCAGCAGTCGGTGGGCAGGACACCCCGAAGATACGCAGTATTTT. It yields the protein CASSRWAGHPEDTQYF.

The genes are TRBV10-3 and TRBJ2-7; TRBD2 matches at 11 bases. This CDR3 is 15 amino acids long. J gave up 4 bases and V 0 bases, and 2 bases lay outside the gene matches. Germline V gene lookup returns CDR1 ENHRY and CDR2 SYGVKD. CDR3 sequence (DNA): TGTGCCATCAGTGAGTCGCTAGCGGGGGGTTACGAGCAGTACTTC. Translation gives CAISESLAGGYEQYF.

This chain links TRBV24-1 with TRBJ2-7, with a possible D match to TRBD1 (6 bases). The CDR3 totals 16 residues. The germline V gene encodes CDR1 KGHDR and CDR2 SFDVKD. Deletions cut 2 bases from V and 7 bases from J, with 20 bases between. The CDR3 reads CATSDSGTSIANEQYF. CDR3 DNA: TGTGCCACCAGTGATTCGGGGACATCTATCGCTAATGAGCAGTACTTC.

The chain couples TRBV10-2 to TRBJ1-5; D gene uncertain. Germline values: CDR1 WSHSY, CDR2 SAAADI. The CDR3 spans 14 residues. With 2 bases removed from V and 6 bases from J, the gap between germline ends came to 11 bases. CDR3 region: CASSEEFRFQPQHF. The CDR3 DNA sequence: TGCGCCAGCAGTGAGGAGTTCCGCTTTCAGCCCCAGCATTTT.

The V gene is TRBV4-2, the J gene TRBJ2-1; 10 bases are a match to TRBD2. The CDR3 is made up of 16 amino acids. The J segment lost 3 bases and the V segment lost 1 base, leaving 3 bases of the junction unmatched. The germline gives CDR1 LGHNA, CDR2 YNFKEQ. DNA of the CDR3: TGTGCCAGCAGCCAAGTCAGGACTAGCGGCTACAATGAGCAGTTCTTC. This translates into CASSQVRTSGYNEQFF.

The V gene is TRBV5-1, the J gene TRBJ2-2, with 12 bases aligning to TRBD1. V shed 4 bases, J shed 5 bases, and the junction held 9 bases outside the gene matches. Germline V gene sequence: CDR1 SGHRS, CDR2 YFSETQ. The CDR3 spans 17 residues. The CDR3 spells CASSTLPGQGATGELFF. Here the CDR3 DNA reads TGCGCCAGCAGCACTCTACCGGGACAGGGGGCGACCGGGGAGCTGTTTTTT. The full variable domain, completed using reference TRBV5-1 and TRBJ2-2, is KAGVTQTPRYLIKTRGQQVTLSCSPISGHRSVSWYQQTPGQGLQFLFEYFSETQRNKGNFPGRFSGRQFSNSRSEMNVSTLELGDSALYLCASSTLPGQGATGELFFGEGSRLTVL.

This sequence joins TRBV5-5 and TRBJ2-2; D ambiguous. V was trimmed by 0 bases and J by 2 bases, leaving 11 bases between them. The CDR3 has 16 amino acids. Germline CDR1 is SGHKS and CDR2 is YYEKEE (reference sequence). Written as DNA, the CDR3 is TGTGCCAGCAGCTTGGTCGCGTCGGGTAACACCGGGGAGCTGTTTTTT. It is translated as CASSLVASGNTGELFF.

V and J are TRBV5-1 and TRBJ1-2; D ambiguous. Germline lookup yields CDR1 SGHRS and CDR2 YFSETQ. The CDR3 covers 14 residues. Deletions cut 4 bases from V and 4 bases from J, with 14 bases between. CDR3 in DNA: TGCGCCAGCAGCCCGGACTCCAGCTCCTATGGCTACACCTTC. Protein sequence: CASSPDSSSYGYTF.

The genes are TRBV5-8 and TRBJ1-2; 7 positions match TRBD1. V gave up 5 bases and J gave up 1 base; unmatched junction bases: 8. Germline assignment: CDR1 SGHTS and CDR2 YDEGEE. The CDR3 totals 15 residues. The CDR3 spells CASRTGTANNYGYTF. CDR3 nucleotides: TGTGCCAGCAGAACCGGGACAGCTAATAACTATGGCTACACCTTC.

The J gene is TRBJ2-2, the V gene TRBV7-2; 10 bases are shared with TRBD2. Germline V gene sequence: CDR1 SGHTA, CDR2 FQGNSA. The CDR3 spans 16 residues. J lost 0 bases, V lost 4 bases, and 2 bases had no gene match. This chain's CDR3 is CASSSLAGANTGELFF. The CDR3 nucleotides are TGTGCCAGCAGCTCCCTAGCGGGGGCGAACACCGGGGAGCTGTTTTTT.

This chain connects TRBV2 to TRBJ2-3, with a possible D match to TRBD1 (6 bases). Germline CDR1 is SNHLY and CDR2 is FYNNEI. The CDR3 has 15 residues. With 4 bases removed from V and 1 base from J, the gap between germline ends came to 12 bases. In nucleotides, the CDR3 is TGTGCCAGCAGTGGCCGGGACACGCGCACAGATACGCAGTATTTT. Translation: CASSGRDTRTDTQYF.